The 9 T cell receptor beta chains listed next were all sequenced from one sample in a study of T cell responses to AZD1222 COVID-19 vaccine. This table comes from immunoSEQ multiplex PCR, and its TCRdb copy is limited to in-frame clones, with some not included. The data hold more than 150,000 clones, with more than 80% observed a single time. This specimen was peripheral blood, taken on day 0 of AZD1222 vaccination. Receptors originate from an adult in good health.

This clone was seen a single time. The chain joins TRBV28 to TRBJ2-3, with 11 bases identical to TRBD2. Germline-derived CDR1 and CDR2 are MDHEN and SYDVKM. Trimming at V came to 3 bases and at J to 4 bases, leaving 9 bases not matched to a gene. The CDR3 sequence is 17 residues long. CDR3 region: CASSLVLAGGRADTQYF. CDR3 nucleotide sequence: TGTGCCAGCAGTTTGGTGCTAGCGGGGGGCAGGGCAGATACGCAGTATTTT.

The chain recombines TRBV30 with TRBJ1-4; possibly TRBD1 for D (5 bases). The CDR3 runs to 13 residues. Germline CDR1 GTSNPN, CDR2 SVGIG (reference sequence). Trimming cost V 0 bases and J 4 bases, with 6 bases left between them. CDR3 bases: TGTGCCTGGAGTGTACAGGATAATGAAAAACTGTTTTTT. Protein product: CAWSVQDNEKLFF.

J is TRBJ1-6 and V is TRBV6-5, with 8 bases aligning to TRBD1. The CDR3 totals 15 residues. CDR1 and CDR2 from the germline V gene are MNHEY and SVGAGI. Trimming took 6 bases from V and 9 from J; bases not matched to a gene: 10. The CDR3 nucleotides are TGTGCCAGCAGCCAACAGGGGGAGGACGGTTCACCCCTCCACTTT. It codes for CASSQQGEDGSPLHF.

The J gene is TRBJ1-1, the V gene TRBV28; TRBD1 matches 8 bases. Unmatched junction bases numbered 8, after V lost 3 bases and J lost 5 bases. The V gene's germline CDR1 is MDHEN and CDR2 SYDVKM. This CDR3 is 15 amino acids long. The CDR3 loop reads CASSLDRARGTEAFF. CDR3 nucleotide sequence: TGTGCCAGCAGTTTGGACAGGGCGCGGGGTACTGAAGCTTTCTTT. Variable domain in full (rest from reference TRBV28 and TRBJ1-1): DVKVTQSSRYLVKRTGEKVFLECVQDMDHENMFWYRQDPGLGLRLIYFSYDVKMKEKGDIPEGYSVSREKKERFSLILESASTNQTSMYLCASSLDRARGTEAFFGQGTRLTVV.

The V gene is TRBV7-9, the J gene TRBJ1-1, with a possible D match to TRBD1 (5 bases). Trimming stripped 5 bases from V and 4 bases from J, with 11 bases between. From germline, CDR1 is SEHNR and CDR2 FQNEAQ (reference sequence). The CDR3 contains 13 residues. CDR3 amino acids: CASSIDSSTEAFF. CDR3 bases: TGTGCCAGCAGCATCGACAGTTCCACTGAAGCTTTCTTT.

The V gene is TRBV19, the J gene TRBJ1-2; D is possibly TRBD1 (5 bases). Germline assignment: CDR1 LNHDA and CDR2 SQIVND (reference sequence). The CDR3 is 16 residues long. V was trimmed by 5 bases and J by 3 bases, leaving 19 bases between them. CDR3 sequence: CASSVLRVGTYYGYTF. The CDR3 bases are TGTGCCAGTAGTGTCCTCCGGGTAGGGACCTACTATGGCTACACCTTC. The full variable domain, in which reference TRBV19 and TRBJ1-2 provide the parts outside the CDR3, is DGGITQSPKYLFRKEGQNVTLSCEQNLNHDAMYWYRQDPGQGLRLIYYSQIVNDFQKGDIAEGYSVSREKKESFPLTVTSAQKNPTAFYLCASSVLRVGTYYGYTFGSGTRLTVV.

V usage is TRBV24-1 and J usage is TRBJ1-1, with D unclear. Germline assignment: CDR1 KGHDR and CDR2 SFDVKD. The CDR3 runs 14 residues. The V end was cut by 3 bases, the J end by 5 bases, with 12 bases between. The CDR3 nucleotides are TGTGCCACCAGTGATAGGAGACGGCCGACTGAAGCTTTCTTT. The encoded protein is CATSDRRRPTEAFF.

This clone was found a few times. The chain has TRBV28 and TRBJ1-1; D may be TRBD1 (6 bases). This CDR3 spans 16 amino acids. V dropped 6 bases and J dropped 0 bases, with 17 bases sitting between them. Germline V gene lookup returns CDR1 MDHEN and CDR2 SYDVKM. CDR3 protein: CASSVALDSLNTEAFF. The CDR3 bases are TGTGCCAGCAGCGTAGCCCTGGACAGCTTGAACACTGAAGCTTTCTTT. Filled out from reference TRBV28 and TRBJ1-1, the complete variable domain reads DVKVTQSSRYLVKRTGEKVFLECVQDMDHENMFWYRQDPGLGLRLIYFSYDVKMKEKGDIPEGYSVSREKKERFSLILESASTNQTSMYLCASSVALDSLNTEAFFGQGTRLTVV.

The CDR3 DNA reads TGCGCCAGCAGCACCGGGCCCAGCTATGGCTACACCTTC. This translates into CASSTGPSYGYTF. The V call is TRBV5-1, the J call TRBJ1-2; no clear D. This CDR3 region has 13 residues. The V and J ends lost 4 bases and 4 bases respectively, with 11 bases between them. In germline, CDR1 is SGHRS, CDR2 YFSETQ.